This T cell receptor (beta chain) was retrieved from a study of Tregs in tolerant kidney transplant recipients. In regard to this clone: Its target is unknown.

Whole-study results and caveats: Tregs expanded with activated donor B cells seemed most donor-specific.

Profiled with immunoSEQ multiplex PCR; TCRdb holds only in-frame clones, not every one. The top ten hold 2% to 2.5% of the sample, which has about 31,000 clones, over 75% seen once. This CDR3 region has 15 residues. Germline assignment: CDR1 MRHNA and CDR2 SNTAGT. V lost 4 bases and J lost 8; bases outside the gene matches: 9. This rearrangement joins TRBV6-4 to TRBJ2-1; the match to TRBD2 covers 9 bases. The TCR sequence derives from a human donor in good health. Input material: Tregs from blood cultured with allogeneic cells. DNA for the CDR3: TGTGCCAGCAGTGGTGCGGGGGGGCCTGGGGATGAGCAGTTCTTC. It specifies CASSGAGGPGDEQFF.